These T cell receptor beta chains were read from a single sample in a study of T cell clonotyping in hematopoietic cell transplantation. This table comes from immunoSEQ multiplex PCR, and its TCRdb copy is limited to in-frame clones, with some not included. Of about 41,000 clones in the sample, about 95% are singletons; the top ten hold approximately 1%. Material for sequencing was peripheral blood mononuclear cells. These receptors originate from a man aged 25-45 years in good health. Some clones in this sample may be carry-over from other donors' samples. CDR3s leave out the opening cysteine and the closing phenylalanine or tryptophan.

CDR3aa	v_gene	j_gene
ASSWDSQETQY	TRBV5-6	TRBJ2-5
AWSVGTQRRGYT	TRBV30	TRBJ1-2
ASSLFGAGNTIY	TRBV11-2	TRBJ1-3
SVEGPGPTEAF	TRBV29-1	TRBJ1-1
ASSHLYEQY	TRBV11-3	TRBJ2-7
ASSQDGEAGEQF	TRBV4-2	TRBJ2-1
ASRMTGDAGYGYT	TRBV27	TRBJ1-2
ASSQVGGVPNYGYT	TRBV4-1	TRBJ1-2
ASSQGRLAGGAGELF	TRBV4-2	TRBJ2-2
ASSSTSIGKVDEQF	TRBV7-9	TRBJ2-1
ASSEVEAGNSPLH	TRBV6-1	TRBJ1-6
ASSPSGSNEKLF	TRBV18	TRBJ1-4
ASSGTGQETQY	TRBV10-1	TRBJ2-5
ASSQAQVH	TRBV14	TRBJ2-7
ASSPPGQGSRQPQH	TRBV11-3	TRBJ1-5
ASRGRDRENSPLH	TRBV6-6	TRBJ1-6
ASSQDPGGLAF	TRBV4-3	TRBJ1-1